The next 15 T cell receptor beta chains were all read from a single sample in a study of T cell repertoires in cytomegalovirus infection. TCRdb analysed the reads with MiXCR anew, one entry per CDR3 protein. The sample lists some 300,000 distinct CDR3 sequences, around 10% occurring once. The sample comprised PBMCs. Every receptor here comes from a human donor in good health (CMV status not recorded). Some clones in this sample may be carry-over from other donors' samples.

This clonotype showed up many times. The chain links TRBV5-5 to TRBJ2-5; 8 nucleotides line up with TRBD1. This CDR3 spans 15 amino acids. Germline assignment: CDR1 SGHKS and CDR2 YYEKEE (reference sequence). V shed 5 bases and J 2 bases; nucleotides not matched to a gene: 8. The CDR3 region has the DNA TGTGCCAGCAGAGCTGACGACAGGGGTCAAGAGACCCAGTACTTC. This sequence encodes CASRADDRGQETQYF.

This clonotype was detected many times. This chain links TRBV7-6 with TRBJ2-3, with TRBD2 matching 7 bases. The CDR3 is made up of 14 amino acids. J lost 4 bases, V lost 1 base, and 2 bases had no gene match. The germline gives CDR1 SGHVS, CDR2 FNYEAQ. The CDR3 loop is CASSLGAGSDTQYF. In nucleotides, the CDR3 is TGTGCCAGCAGCTTAGGAGCGGGGTCAGATACGCAGTATTTT.

This clonotype was detected ten times or more. The V and J genes are TRBV12-3 or TRBV12-4 and TRBJ2-2; tentatively, D is TRBD1 (6 bases). Trimming took 10 bases from V and 6 from J, leaving 18 bases between them. The CDR3 sequence is 14 residues long. The CDR3 DNA reads TGTGCCACCACCCTACAGGGAAGGCCCGGGGAGCTGTTTTTT. Translated, it gives CATTLQGRPGELFF.

This clonotype was seen ten or more times. The chain carries TRBV7-6 and TRBJ2-2, with unresolved D. This CDR3 spans 15 amino acids. V gave up 1 base and J gave up 1 base, with 7 bases separating them. Looked up from germline, CDR1 is SGHVS and CDR2 is FNYEAQ. CDR3 nucleotide sequence: TGTGCCAGCAGCTTAGAGTCGGAGAACACCGGGGAGCTGTTTTTT. Residues: CASSLESENTGELFF.

This clonotype was observed many times. The rearrangement links TRBV7-2 to TRBJ1-5; D is unclear. The CDR3 runs to 16 residues. CDR1 is SGHTA and CDR2 is FQGNSA in the germline V gene. Trimming shortened V by 1 base and J by 5 bases, and 15 bases separated the two germline ends. CDR3 loop: CASSLGGGRVDQPQHF. Written as DNA, the CDR3 is TGTGCCAGCAGCTTAGGAGGAGGGAGAGTGGATCAGCCCCAGCATTTT. The full variable domain, completed using reference TRBV7-2 and TRBJ1-5, is GAGVSQSPSNKVTEKGKDVELRCDPISGHTALYWYRQSLGQGLEFLIYFQGNSAPDKSGLPSDRFSAERTGGSVSTLTIQRTQQEDSAVYLCASSLGGGRVDQPQHFGDGTRLSIL.

The table lists this clonotype with many counts. The V call is TRBV27, the J call TRBJ1-1, with TRBD1 identical over 7 bases. J gave up 9 bases and V 5 bases, and 21 bases lay outside the gene matches. CDR1 is MNHEY, CDR2 SMNVEV, per germline (reference sequence). The CDR3 extends over 17 amino acids. The CDR3 region is CASSPSGGGVLVGKAFF. CDR3 in DNA: TGTGCCAGCAGTCCCTCAGGGGGGGGCGTTTTGGTGGGCAAAGCTTTCTTT.

This clonotype showed up many times. J is TRBJ2-3 and V is TRBV29-1, with 10 bases identical to TRBD2. CDR1 and CDR2 from the germline V gene are SQVTM and ANQGSEA. This CDR3 spans 16 amino acids. V shed 3 bases and J 1 base; nucleotides not matched to a gene: 7. Here the CDR3 DNA reads TGCAGCGTTGACTTTTCCGGGACTAGCGGCACAGATACGCAGTATTTT. Residues: CSVDFSGTSGTDTQYF.

The chain couples TRBV28 to TRBJ1-6, with 7 bases aligning to TRBD1. CDR1 is MDHEN, CDR2 SYDVKM, per germline. CDR3 length equals 15 residues. Trimming removed 8 bases from V and 9 bases from J; junction bases left unmatched: 13. CDR3 nucleotides: TGTGCCAGCCGGAAGAGCACAGGGGAATCTTCACCCCTCCACTTT. Translating it yields CASRKSTGESSPLHF.

This clonotype occurred a few times. CDR3 in amino acids: CSTPAQGAGYEQYV. CDR3 DNA: TGCAGTACCCCCGCCCAGGGGGCCGGATACGAGCAGTACGTC. The rearrangement joins TRBV20-1 to TRBJ2-7; TRBD1 matches at 8 bases. In germline, CDR1 is DFQATT, CDR2 SNEGSKA (reference sequence). J gave up 4 bases and V 8 bases, and 13 bases lay outside the gene matches. This CDR3 is 14 amino acids long.

This clonotype was detected many times. The chain joins TRBV3-1 to TRBJ2-1; 7 nucleotides line up with TRBD1. V dropped 6 bases and J dropped 0; count of bases not matched to a gene: 8. Germline CDR1 LGHDT, CDR2 YNNKEL (reference sequence). The CDR3 runs 16 residues. Here the CDR3 reads CASSQVTGDSYNEQFF. In DNA form, the CDR3 reads TGTGCCAGCAGTCAGGTTACAGGGGACTCCTACAATGAGCAGTTCTTC.

This clonotype was detected ten times or more. The chain has TRBV7-9 and TRBJ1-6; 9 nucleotides agree with TRBD1. The CDR3 has 17 residues. CDR1 is SEHNR and CDR2 is FQNEAQ in the germline V gene (reference sequence). V shed 2 bases, J shed 3 bases, and the junction held 5 bases outside the gene matches. CDR3 protein: CASSLTPTGGYNSPLHF. The DNA of the CDR3 is TGTGCCAGCAGCTTAACCCCGACAGGGGGCTATAATTCACCCCTCCACTTT. The variable domain in full, completed from reference TRBV7-9 and TRBJ1-6, reads DTGVSQNPRHKITKRGQNVTFRCDPISEHNRLYWYRQTLGQGPEFLTYFQNEAQLEKSRLLSDRFSAERPKGSFSTLEIQRTEQGDSAMYLCASSLTPTGGYNSPLHFGNGTRLTVT.

The gene calls are TRBV20-1 and TRBJ1-3; unclear D gene. Trimming cost V 5 bases and J 6 bases, with 11 bases left between them. CDR3 size: 12 residues. Germline CDR1 DFQATT, CDR2 SNEGSKA (reference sequence). CDR3 DNA sequence: TGCAGTGCTGGCGCAGACCCAAACACCATATATTTT. Translated: CSAGADPNTIYF.

This chain links TRBV14 with TRBJ2-7; D is uncertain. Trimming took 0 bases from V and 2 from J, leaving 11 bases between them. The CDR3 has 15 residues. Germline CDR1 reads SGHDN; CDR2 reads FVKESK. In DNA form, the CDR3 reads TGTGCCAGCAGCCAAGAACCCACGGATCCCTACGAGCAGTACTTC. Translation: CASSQEPTDPYEQYF.

This clonotype was seen repeatedly, ten times or more. V and J are TRBV6-1 and TRBJ1-2; 7 bases map to TRBD1. The CDR3 runs 12 residues. CDR1 and CDR2 (germline): MNHNS, SASEGT. V was pared by 6 bases and J by 6 bases, with 4 bases of the junction left unmatched. CDR3 region: CASSRQGDGYTF. CDR3 bases: TGTGCCAGCAGCCGACAGGGTGATGGCTACACCTTC.

The sample holds many counts of this clonotype. The V and J genes are TRBV6-5 and TRBJ2-1, with D possibly being TRBD1 (6 bases). The CDR3 totals 12 residues. The ends were cut back, 4 bases at V and 8 bases at J, with 9 bases in the middle. Germline lookup yields CDR1 MNHEY and CDR2 SVGAGI. The CDR3 protein is CASSFQGHEQFF. In DNA form, the CDR3 reads TGTGCCAGCAGTTTCCAGGGGCATGAGCAGTTCTTC.